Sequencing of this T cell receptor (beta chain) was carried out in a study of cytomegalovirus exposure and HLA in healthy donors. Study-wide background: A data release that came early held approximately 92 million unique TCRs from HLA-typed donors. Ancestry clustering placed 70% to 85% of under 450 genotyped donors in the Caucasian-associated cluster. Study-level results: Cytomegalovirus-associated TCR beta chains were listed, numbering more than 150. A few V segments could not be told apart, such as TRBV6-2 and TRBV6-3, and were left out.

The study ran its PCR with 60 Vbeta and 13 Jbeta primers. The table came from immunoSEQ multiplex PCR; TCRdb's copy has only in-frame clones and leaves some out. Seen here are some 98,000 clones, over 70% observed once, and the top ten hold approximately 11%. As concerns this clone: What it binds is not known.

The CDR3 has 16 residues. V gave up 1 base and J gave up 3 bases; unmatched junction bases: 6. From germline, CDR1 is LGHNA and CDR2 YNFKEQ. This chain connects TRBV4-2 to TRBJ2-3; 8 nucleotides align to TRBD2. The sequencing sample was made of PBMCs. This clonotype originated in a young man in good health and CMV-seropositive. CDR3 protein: CASSQGRAGETDTQYF. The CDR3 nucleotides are TGTGCCAGCAGCCAAGGGAGAGCGGGGGAGACAGATACGCAGTATTTT.